This paragraph covers one T cell receptor (beta chain) sequence. Its antigen is unidentified. The CDR3 length is 11 residues. Deletions cut 2 bases from V and 7 bases from J, with 4 bases between. This entry is derived from a study of T-cell reconstitution after alpha-beta-depleted transplantation in children. Study-wide results and caveats: Surviving recipient T cells and thymic progenitors produced the high day-60 TCRbeta diversity seen in some patients. It was newly produced T cells that mostly accounted for T-cell counts and diversity one year after transplant. Several hundred rapidly expanded clones from non-depleted graft cells reportedly supplied alpha-beta T cells about two months post-transplant.

Unique molecular identifiers were built into the TCRbeta library. MiXCR, applied by TCRdb to the PCR reads, yields one record per CDR3 protein. The table includes 700,000 to 950,000 distinct CDR3 sequences, under 20% detected once. The receptor comes from a male patient younger than 18 who had a stem cell transplant for acute lymphoblastic leukemia, so the T cells may come from the graft donor. Specimen: PBMCs, mostly from graft donor cells, collected 360 days after TCRalphabeta/CD19-depleted stem cell transplant. The chain recombines TRBV12-3 or TRBV12-4 with TRBJ2-3; the D is unclear. In DNA, the CDR3 is TGTGCCAGCAGTTTACAGAATACGCAGTATTTT. Amino acids: CASSLQNTQYF.